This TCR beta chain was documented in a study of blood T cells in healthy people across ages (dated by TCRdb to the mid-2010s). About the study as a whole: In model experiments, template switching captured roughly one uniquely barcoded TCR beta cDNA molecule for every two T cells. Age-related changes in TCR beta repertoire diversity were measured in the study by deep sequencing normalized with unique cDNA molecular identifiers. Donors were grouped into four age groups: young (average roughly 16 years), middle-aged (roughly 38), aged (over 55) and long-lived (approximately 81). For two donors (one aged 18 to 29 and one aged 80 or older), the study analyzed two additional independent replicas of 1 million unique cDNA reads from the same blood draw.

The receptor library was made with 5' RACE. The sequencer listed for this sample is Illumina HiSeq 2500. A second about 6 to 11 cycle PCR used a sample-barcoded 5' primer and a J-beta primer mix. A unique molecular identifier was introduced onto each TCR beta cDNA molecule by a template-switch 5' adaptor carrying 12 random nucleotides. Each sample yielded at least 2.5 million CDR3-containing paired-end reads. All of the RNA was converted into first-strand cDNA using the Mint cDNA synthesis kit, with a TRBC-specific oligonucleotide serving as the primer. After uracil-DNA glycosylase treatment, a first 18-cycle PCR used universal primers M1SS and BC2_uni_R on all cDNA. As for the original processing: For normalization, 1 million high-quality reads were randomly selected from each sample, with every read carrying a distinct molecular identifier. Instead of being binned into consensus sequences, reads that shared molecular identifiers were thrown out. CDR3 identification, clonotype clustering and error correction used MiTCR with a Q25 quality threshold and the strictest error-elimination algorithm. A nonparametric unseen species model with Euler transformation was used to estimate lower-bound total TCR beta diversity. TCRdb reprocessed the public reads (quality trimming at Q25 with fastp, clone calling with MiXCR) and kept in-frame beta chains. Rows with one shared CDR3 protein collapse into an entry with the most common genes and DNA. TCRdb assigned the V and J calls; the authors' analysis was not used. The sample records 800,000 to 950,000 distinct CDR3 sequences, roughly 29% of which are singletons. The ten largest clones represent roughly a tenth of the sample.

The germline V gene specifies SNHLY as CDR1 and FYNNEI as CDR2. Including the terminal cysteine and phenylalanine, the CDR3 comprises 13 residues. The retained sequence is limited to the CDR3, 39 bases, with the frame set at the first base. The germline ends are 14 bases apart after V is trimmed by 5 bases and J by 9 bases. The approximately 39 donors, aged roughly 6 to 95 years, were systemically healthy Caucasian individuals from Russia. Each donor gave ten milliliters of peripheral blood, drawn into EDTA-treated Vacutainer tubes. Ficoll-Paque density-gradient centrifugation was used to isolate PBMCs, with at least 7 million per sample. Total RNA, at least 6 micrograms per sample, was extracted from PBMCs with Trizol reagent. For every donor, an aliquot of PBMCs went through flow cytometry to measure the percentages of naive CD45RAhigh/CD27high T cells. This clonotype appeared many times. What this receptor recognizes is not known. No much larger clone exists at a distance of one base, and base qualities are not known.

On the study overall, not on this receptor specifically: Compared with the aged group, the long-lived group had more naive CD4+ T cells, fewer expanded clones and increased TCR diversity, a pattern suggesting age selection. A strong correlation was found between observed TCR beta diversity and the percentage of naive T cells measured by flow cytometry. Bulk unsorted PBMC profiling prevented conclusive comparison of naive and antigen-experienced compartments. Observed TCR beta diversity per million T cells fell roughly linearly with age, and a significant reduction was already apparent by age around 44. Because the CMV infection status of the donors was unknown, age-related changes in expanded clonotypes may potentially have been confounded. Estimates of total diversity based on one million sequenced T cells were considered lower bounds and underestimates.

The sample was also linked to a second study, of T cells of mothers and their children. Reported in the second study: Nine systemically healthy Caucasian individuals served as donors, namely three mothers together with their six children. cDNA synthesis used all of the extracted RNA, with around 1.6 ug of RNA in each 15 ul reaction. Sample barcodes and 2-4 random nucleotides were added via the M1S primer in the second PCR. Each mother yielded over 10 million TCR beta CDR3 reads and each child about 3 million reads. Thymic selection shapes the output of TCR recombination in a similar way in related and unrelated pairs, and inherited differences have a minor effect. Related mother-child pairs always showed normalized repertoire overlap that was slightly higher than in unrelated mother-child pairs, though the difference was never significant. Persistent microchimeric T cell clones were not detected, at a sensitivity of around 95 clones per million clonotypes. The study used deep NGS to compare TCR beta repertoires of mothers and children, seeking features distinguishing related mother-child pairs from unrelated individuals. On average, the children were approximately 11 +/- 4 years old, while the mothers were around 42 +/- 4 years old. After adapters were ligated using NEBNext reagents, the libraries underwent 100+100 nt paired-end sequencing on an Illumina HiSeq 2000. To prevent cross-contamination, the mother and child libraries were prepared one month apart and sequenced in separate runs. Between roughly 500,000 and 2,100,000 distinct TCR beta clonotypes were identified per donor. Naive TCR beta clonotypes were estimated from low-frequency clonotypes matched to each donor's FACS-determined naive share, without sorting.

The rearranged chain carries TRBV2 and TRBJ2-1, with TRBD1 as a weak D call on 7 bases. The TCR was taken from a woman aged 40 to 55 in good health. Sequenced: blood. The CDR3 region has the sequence CASSTGEVGEQFF. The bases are TGTGCCAGCAGTACAGGGGAGGTGGGTGAGCAGTTCTTC.